This T cell receptor beta chain was identified in a study of T cells in Graves' hyperthyroidism and ophthalmopathy (dated by TCRdb to about 2019). Regarding the research as a whole: Peripheral blood samples were taken at the time of initial diagnosis, prior to any treatment. To identify distinguishing TCR V-J signatures, a discovery cohort of 95 to 100 patients was used, comprising 40 to 45 with Graves' ophthalmopathy and some 60 with stable Graves' hyperthyroidism. Prospective prediction of ophthalmopathy was tested in an independent validation cohort of some 19 hyperthyroidism patients and roughly 16 patients who later progressed to ophthalmopathy. The 75 to 100 discovery patients were randomly split 7:3 into training and test sets. In more than five Graves' hyperthyroidism patients, the study also compared T-cell repertoires from thyroid tissue with T-cell repertoires from blood. After sampling, hyperthyroidism patients received methimazole starting at 30 mg daily, and ophthalmopathy patients received high-dose intravenous methylprednisolone. The paper reports TCR Vbeta CDR3 sequencing of approximately 130 peripheral blood samples: under 45 ophthalmopathy, under 85 hyperthyroidism and approximately 17 progressor patients.

The germline V gene (reference sequence) provides CDR1 DFQATT and CDR2 SNEGSKA. V is reduced by 5 bases and J by 0 bases, leaving a spacing of 10 bases between them. The CDR3 measures 13 amino acids from cysteine to phenylalanine. Only the CDR3 region is kept as DNA, spanning 39 bases read in frame from base 1. This clonotype has ten or more counts. Its antigen is unknown. No quality values exist for individual bases; no much larger clone is one base distant. TCR beta CDR3 regions were amplified from RNA transcripts. The first round of RT-PCR for the TCR CDR3 was performed with the HTBI primer set and the Qiagen OneStep RT-PCR kit. A second multiplex PCR round built the libraries, followed by size selection and purification. The libraries were sequenced on an Illumina HiSeq2000 using paired-end 100 bp reads. In the source study's methods: SOAPnuke was used to process the raw data, throwing out any read that contained adapters or uncalled bases, had a mean Phred below 15, or lacked an exact constant-primer or identifier match. High-quality paired reads were merged using COPE v1.2.5, and each unique nucleotide sequence was defined as a clonotype. Clonotypes were aligned to IMGT TRBV, TRBD and TRBJ reference segments using MiTCR v1.1. The analysis included only V-J combinations with a frequency above 0.0001, which together covered over 98% of the repertoires. A TCS score was defined as the ratio of F50 (clonal expansion) to E x V (chaos), with BLOSUM62-based TCRdist applied between CDR3 peptides within each V-J. Welch's t-statistics and random forest reduced 450 to 600 V-J features to 10 to 15, which were used in a naive Bayes classifier (R e1071). TCRdb passed the public sequencing reads through fastp at Q25 and MiXCR, retaining productive beta sequences. Each entry is one CDR3 protein sequence, shown with its most common DNA and genes. The V and J calls were determined by TCRdb, not by the authors. The sample has hundreds of thousands of distinct CDR3 sequences on record, approximately 14% of them singletons. Clones ranked in the top ten supply approximately 8% of the sample.

Stable Graves' hyperthyroidism was defined as no progression to ophthalmopathy during 18 months of follow-up. Hyperthyroidism patients were newly diagnosed, with disease duration under 2 months, and aged 18 to 65 years. Patients with uncontrolled infections, other autoimmune diseases, pregnancy or lactation were excluded. Diagnoses were based on clinical symptoms, serum thyroxine and TRAb, thyroid ultrasound and orbital computed tomography. Ficoll-Paque density gradient centrifugation was used to isolate PBMCs from around 10 ml of fresh peripheral blood. Total RNA was extracted with Trizol reagent, and quality was checked on an Agilent 2100 Bioanalyzer. Points the paper makes about the study in general: In validation, the model predicted progression to ophthalmopathy a median of about 6.5 months before onset, with about 70% sensitivity and about 72% specificity. Sample size was not statistically predetermined, and blinding of investigators to group allocation was not performed. Ophthalmopathy was separated from stable hyperthyroidism by a 13 V-J signature model, with over 85% sensitivity and about 81% specificity obtained in cross-validation and 80%/75% obtained in testing. Blood samples also contained most of the expanded thyroid clonotypes (frequency above 0.001), which suggests that blood repertoires may reflect thyroid immune responses.

The sequenced sample consisted of blood. The chain was built from TRBV20-1 and TRBJ2-5; no confident D gene assignment can be made. The clonotype was recovered from a woman between 18 and 29 years old with Graves' hyperthyroidism. Here is the DNA: TGCAGTGCTTCCCCCGGCTACCAAGAGACCCAGTACTTC. Its amino acids are CSASPGYQETQYF.